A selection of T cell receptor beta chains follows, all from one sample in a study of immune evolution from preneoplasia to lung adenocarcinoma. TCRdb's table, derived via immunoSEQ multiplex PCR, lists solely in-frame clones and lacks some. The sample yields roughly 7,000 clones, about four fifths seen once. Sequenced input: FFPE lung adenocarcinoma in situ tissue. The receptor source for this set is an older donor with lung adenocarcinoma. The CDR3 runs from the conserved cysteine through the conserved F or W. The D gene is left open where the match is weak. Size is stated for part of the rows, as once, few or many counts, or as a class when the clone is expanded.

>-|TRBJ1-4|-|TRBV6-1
CASSERADPEKLFF
TGTGCCAGCAGTGAAAGGGCGGACCCCGAAAAACTGTTTTTT
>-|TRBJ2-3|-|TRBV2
CASKRGLADTDTQYF
TGTGCCAGCAAGAGGGGGCTAGCGGATACAGATACGCAGTATTTT
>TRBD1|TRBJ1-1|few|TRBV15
CATSSPDRGPGAEAFF
TGTGCCACCAGCAGTCCCGACAGGGGCCCGGGGGCTGAAGCTTTCTTT
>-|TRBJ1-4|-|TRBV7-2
CASSPREGPWEKLFF
TGTGCCAGCAGCCCCAGGGAGGGCCCCTGGGAAAAACTGTTTTTT
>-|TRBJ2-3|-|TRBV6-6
CASSFEGFTDTQYF
TGTGCCAGCAGTTTCGAGGGTTTCACAGATACGCAGTATTTT
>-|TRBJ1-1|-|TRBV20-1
CSARGTGEAFF
TGCAGTGCTAGAGGGACGGGTGAAGCTTTCTTT
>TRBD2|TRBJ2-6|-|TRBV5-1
CASSSGGRILSGANVLTF
TGCGCCAGCAGCTCGGGGGGGAGAATCCTCTCTGGGGCCAACGTCCTGACTTTC
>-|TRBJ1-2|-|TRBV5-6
CASSSLALLNGYTF
TGTGCCAGCAGCTCCCTCGCCCTACTAAATGGCTACACCTTC
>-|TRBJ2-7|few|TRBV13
CASSPTSARPPYEQYF
TGTGCCAGCAGCCCAACCTCCGCTCGCCCCCCCTACGAGCAGTACTTC
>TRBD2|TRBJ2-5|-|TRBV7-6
CASSFLAGGPQETQYF
TGTGCCAGCAGCTTTCTAGCGGGAGGGCCCCAAGAGACCCAGTACTTC
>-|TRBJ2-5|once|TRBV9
CASSPSGAGETQYF
TGTGCCAGCAGCCCCTCGGGGGCCGGGGAGACCCAGTACTTC
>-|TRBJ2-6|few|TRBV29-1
CSVAGSGANVLTF
TGCAGCGTTGCCGGGTCCGGGGCCAACGTCCTGACTTTC
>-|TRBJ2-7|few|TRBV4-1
CASSSRGVTGYEQYF
TGCGCCAGCAGCTCTAGAGGTGTTACGGGCTACGAGCAGTACTTC
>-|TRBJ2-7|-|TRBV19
CASSMTSFGVQQYF
TGTGCCAGTAGTATGACGTCCTTTGGGGTCCAGCAGTACTTC
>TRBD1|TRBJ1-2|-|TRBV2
CASTGQGDSYGYTF
TGTGCCAGCACTGGACAGGGGGATAGCTATGGCTACACCTTC